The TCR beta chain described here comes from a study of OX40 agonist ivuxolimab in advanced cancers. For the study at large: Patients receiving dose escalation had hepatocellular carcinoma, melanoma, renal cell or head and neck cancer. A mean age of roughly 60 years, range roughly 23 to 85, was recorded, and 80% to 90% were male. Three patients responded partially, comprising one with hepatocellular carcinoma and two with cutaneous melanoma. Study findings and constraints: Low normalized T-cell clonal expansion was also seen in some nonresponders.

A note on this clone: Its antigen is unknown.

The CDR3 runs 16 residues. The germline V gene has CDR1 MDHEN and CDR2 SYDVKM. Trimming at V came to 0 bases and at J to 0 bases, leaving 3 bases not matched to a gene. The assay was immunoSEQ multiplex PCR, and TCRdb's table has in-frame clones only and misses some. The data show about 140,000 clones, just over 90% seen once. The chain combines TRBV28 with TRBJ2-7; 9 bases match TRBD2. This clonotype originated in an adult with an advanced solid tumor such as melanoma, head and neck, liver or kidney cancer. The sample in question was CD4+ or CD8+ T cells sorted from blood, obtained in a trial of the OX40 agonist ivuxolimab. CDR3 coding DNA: TGTGCCAGCAGTTTATGGTCTAGCGGGATCTCCTACGAGCAGTACTTC. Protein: CASSLWSSGISYEQYF. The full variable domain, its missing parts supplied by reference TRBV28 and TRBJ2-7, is DVKVTQSSRYLVKRTGEKVFLECVQDMDHENMFWYRQDPGLGLRLIYFSYDVKMKEKGDIPEGYSVSREKKERFSLILESASTNQTSMYLCASSLWSSGISYEQYFGPGTRLTVT.